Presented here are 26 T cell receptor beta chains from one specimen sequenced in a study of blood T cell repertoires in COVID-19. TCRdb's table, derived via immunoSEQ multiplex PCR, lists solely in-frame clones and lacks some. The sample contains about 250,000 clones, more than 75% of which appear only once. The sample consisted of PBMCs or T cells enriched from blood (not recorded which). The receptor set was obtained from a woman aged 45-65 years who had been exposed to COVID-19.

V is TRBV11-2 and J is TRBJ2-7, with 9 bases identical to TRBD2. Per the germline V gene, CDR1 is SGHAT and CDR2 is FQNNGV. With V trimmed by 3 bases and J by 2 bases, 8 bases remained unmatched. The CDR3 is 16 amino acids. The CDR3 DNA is TGTGCCAGCAGCTTCCCCGGACTAGCGAACCCCTACGAGCAGTACTTC. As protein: CASSFPGLANPYEQYF.

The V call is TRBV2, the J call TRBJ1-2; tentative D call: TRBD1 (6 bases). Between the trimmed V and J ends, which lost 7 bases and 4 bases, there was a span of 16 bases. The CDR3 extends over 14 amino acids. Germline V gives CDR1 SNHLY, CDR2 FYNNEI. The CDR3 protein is CASKEGGAVYGYTF. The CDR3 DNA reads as TGTGCCAGCAAGGAGGGGGGGGCAGTCTATGGCTACACCTTC.

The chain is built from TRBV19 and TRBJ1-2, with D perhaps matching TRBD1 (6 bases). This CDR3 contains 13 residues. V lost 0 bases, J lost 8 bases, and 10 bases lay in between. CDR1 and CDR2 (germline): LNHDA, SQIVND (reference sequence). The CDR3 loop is CASSIDQGYGYTF. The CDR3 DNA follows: TGTGCCAGTAGTATAGATCAGGGGTACGGCTACACCTTC.

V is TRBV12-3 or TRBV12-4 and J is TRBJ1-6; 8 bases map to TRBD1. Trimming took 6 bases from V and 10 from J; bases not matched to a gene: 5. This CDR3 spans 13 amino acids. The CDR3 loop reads CASRDREGSPLHF. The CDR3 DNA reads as TGTGCCAGCAGGGACAGGGAAGGCTCACCCCTCCACTTT.

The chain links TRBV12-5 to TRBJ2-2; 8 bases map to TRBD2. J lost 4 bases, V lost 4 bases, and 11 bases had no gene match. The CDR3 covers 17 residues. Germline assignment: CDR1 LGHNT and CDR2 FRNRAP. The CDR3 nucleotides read TGTGCTAGTGGTTCCCCCTTGCGGGGGGTACGCACCGGGGAGCTGTTTTTT. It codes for CASGSPLRGVRTGELFF.

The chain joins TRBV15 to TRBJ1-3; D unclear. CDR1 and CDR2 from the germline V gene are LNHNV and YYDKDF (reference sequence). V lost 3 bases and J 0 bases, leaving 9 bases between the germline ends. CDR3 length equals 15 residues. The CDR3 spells CATSRNAGSGNTIYF. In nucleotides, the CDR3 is TGTGCCACCAGCAGGAATGCAGGCTCTGGAAACACCATATATTTT.

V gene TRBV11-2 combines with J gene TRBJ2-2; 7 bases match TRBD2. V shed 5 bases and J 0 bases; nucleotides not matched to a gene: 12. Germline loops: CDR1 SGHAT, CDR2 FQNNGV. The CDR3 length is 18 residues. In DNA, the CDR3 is TGTGCCAGCAGCCCCCGGCCCGGACTAGAGCCGAACACCGGGGAGCTGTTTTTT. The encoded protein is CASSPRPGLEPNTGELFF.

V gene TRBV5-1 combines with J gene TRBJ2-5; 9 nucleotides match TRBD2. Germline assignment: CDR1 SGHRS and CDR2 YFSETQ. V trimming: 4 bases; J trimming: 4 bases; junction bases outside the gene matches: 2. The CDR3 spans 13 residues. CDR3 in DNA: TGCGCCAGCAGCCCGGGACTAGCAGAGACCCAGTACTTC. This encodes CASSPGLAETQYF.

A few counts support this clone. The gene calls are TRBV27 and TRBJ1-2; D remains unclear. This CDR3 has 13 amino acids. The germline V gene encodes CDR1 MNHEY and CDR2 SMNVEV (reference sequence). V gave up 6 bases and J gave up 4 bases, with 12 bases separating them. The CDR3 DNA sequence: TGTGCCAGCAGATCTCGCGACATCTATGGCTACACCTTC. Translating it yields CASRSRDIYGYTF.

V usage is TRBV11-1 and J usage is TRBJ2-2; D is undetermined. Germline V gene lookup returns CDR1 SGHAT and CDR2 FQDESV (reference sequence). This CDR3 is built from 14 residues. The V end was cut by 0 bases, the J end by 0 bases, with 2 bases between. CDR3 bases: TGTGCCAGCAGCTTAGCCGCGAACACCGGGGAGCTGTTTTTT. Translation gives CASSLAANTGELFF.

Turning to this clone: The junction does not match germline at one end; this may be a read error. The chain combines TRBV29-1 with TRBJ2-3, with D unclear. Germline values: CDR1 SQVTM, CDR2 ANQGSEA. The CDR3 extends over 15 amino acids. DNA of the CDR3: TGCAGCGTGGAAGACCCGACTGCCTTCACAGATACGCAGTATTTT. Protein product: CSVEDPTAFTDTQYF.

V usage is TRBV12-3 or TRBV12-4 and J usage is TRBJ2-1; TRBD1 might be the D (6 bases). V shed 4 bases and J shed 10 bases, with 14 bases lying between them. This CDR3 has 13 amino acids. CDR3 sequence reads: CASSSRGAGEQFF. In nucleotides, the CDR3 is TGTGCCAGCAGTTCCAGGGGTGCCGGGGAGCAGTTCTTC.

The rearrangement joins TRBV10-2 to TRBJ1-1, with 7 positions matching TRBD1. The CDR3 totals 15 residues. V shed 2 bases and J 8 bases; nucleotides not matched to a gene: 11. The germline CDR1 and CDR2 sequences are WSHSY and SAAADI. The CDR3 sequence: CASSERKSGGVEAFF. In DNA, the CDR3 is TGCGCCAGCAGTGAGCGTAAGTCAGGGGGAGTGGAAGCTTTCTTT.

The chain's CDR3 is CASSYNRASNQPQHF. CDR3 coding DNA: TGTGCCAGCAGTTACAACAGGGCGAGCAATCAGCCCCAGCATTTT. This chain uses TRBV6-5 with TRBJ1-5; TRBD1 might be the D (6 bases). This CDR3 has 15 residues. V was trimmed by 2 bases and J by 1 base, leaving 9 bases between them. Germline lookup yields CDR1 MNHEY and CDR2 SVGAGI.

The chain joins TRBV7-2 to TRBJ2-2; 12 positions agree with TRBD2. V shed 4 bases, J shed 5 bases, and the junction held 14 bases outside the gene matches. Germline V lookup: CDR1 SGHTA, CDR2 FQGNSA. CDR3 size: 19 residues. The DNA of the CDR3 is TGTGCCAGCAGCTCCCTTAGGAAGACTAGCGGGGGACGGACCGGGGAGCTGTTTTTT. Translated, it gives CASSSLRKTSGGRTGELFF.

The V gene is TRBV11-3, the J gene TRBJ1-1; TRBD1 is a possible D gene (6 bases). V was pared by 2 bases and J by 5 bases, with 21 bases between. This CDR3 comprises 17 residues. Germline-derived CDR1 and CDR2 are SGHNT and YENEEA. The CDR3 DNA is TGTGCCAGCAGCTTATCAACAGGGCTACCCCCTGGGACTGAAGCTTTCTTT. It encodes CASSLSTGLPPGTEAFF.

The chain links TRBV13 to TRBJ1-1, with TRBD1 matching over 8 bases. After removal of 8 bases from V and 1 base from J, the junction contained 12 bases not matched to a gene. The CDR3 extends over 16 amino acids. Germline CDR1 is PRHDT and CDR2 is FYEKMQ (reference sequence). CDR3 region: CASSPSGGYRNTEAFF. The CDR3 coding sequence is TGTGCCAGCTCTCCCTCAGGGGGCTACAGGAACACTGAAGCTTTCTTT. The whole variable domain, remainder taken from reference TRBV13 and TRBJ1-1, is AAGVIQSPRHLIKEKRETATLKCYPIPRHDTVYWYQQGPGQDPQFLISFYEKMQSDKGSIPDRFSAQQFSDYHSELNMSSLELGDSALYFCASSPSGGYRNTEAFFGQGTRLTVV.

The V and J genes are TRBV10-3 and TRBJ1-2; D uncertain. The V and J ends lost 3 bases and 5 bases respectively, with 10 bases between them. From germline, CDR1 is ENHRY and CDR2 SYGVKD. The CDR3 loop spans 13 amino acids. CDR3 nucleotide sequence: TGTGCCATCAGTGACACGGGGTTTTATGGCTACACCTTC. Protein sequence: CAISDTGFYGYTF.

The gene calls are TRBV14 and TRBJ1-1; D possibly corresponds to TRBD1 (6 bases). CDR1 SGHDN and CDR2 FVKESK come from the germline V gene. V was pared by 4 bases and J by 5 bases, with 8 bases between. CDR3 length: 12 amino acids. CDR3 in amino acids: CASSRTGTEAFF. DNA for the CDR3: TGTGCCAGCAGCCGAACAGGGACTGAAGCTTTCTTT.

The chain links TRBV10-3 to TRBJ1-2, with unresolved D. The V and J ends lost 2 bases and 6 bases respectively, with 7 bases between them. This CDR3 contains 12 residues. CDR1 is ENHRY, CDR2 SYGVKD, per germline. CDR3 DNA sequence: TGTGCCATCAGTGAGCTTGGAGATGGCTACACCTTC. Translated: CAISELGDGYTF.

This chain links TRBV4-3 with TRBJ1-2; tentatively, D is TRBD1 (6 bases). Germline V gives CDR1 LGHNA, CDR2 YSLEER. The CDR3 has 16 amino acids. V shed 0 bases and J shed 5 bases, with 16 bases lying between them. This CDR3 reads CASSQDTGGRQYGYTF. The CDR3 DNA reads TGCGCCAGCAGCCAAGATACCGGGGGGCGGCAATATGGCTACACCTTC.

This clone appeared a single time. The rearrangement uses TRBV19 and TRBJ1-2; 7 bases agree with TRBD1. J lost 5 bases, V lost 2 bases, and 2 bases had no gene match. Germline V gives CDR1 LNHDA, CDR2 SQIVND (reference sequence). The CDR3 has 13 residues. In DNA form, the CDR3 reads TGTGCCAGTAGTATATCGACAGGGTATGGCTACACCTTC. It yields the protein CASSISTGYGYTF.

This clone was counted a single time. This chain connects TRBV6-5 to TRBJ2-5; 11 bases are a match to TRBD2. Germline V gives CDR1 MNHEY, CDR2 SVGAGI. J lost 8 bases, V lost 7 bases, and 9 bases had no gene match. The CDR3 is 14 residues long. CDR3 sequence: CASKPGLADSTQYF. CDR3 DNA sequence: TGTGCCAGCAAACCGGGACTAGCGGACTCTACCCAGTACTTC.

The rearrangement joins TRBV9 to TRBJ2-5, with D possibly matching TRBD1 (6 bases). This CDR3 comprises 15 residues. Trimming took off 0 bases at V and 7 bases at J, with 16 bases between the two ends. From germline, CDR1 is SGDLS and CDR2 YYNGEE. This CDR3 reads CASSVEGVGVGTQYF. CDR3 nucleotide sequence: TGTGCCAGCAGCGTAGAGGGGGTCGGGGTTGGGACCCAGTACTTC.

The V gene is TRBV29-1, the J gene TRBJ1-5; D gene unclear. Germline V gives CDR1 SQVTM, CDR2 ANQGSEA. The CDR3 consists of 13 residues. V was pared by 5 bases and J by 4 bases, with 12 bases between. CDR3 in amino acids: CSVQGPGNQPQHF. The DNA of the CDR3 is TGCAGCGTTCAAGGGCCGGGGAATCAGCCCCAGCATTTT.

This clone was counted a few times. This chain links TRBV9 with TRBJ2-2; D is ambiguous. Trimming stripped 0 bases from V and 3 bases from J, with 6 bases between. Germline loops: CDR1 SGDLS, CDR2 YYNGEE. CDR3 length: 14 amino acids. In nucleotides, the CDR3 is TGTGCCAGCAGCGTAGTCTTTGACACCGGGGAGCTGTTTTTT. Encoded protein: CASSVVFDTGELFF. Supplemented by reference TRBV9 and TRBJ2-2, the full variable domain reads DSGVTQTPKHLITATGQRVTLRCSPRSGDLSVYWYQQSLDQGLQFLIQYYNGEERAKGNILERFSAQQFPDLHSELNLSSLELGDSALYFCASSVVFDTGELFFGEGSRLTVL.